The clone carrying this T cell receptor beta chain was seen just once. The data stem from a study of technical replicates of blood from four donors. The assay was immunoSEQ multiplex PCR, and TCRdb's table has in-frame clones only and misses some. The sample has about 100,000 clones, 95% to 96% seen once. CDR1 is SGHAT, CDR2 FQNNGV, per germline. The length of the CDR3 is 16 residues. J lost 6 bases, V lost 4 bases, and 10 bases had no gene match. The gene calls are TRBV11-2 and TRBJ2-1; 9 nucleotides align to TRBD2. This TCR came from a human donor in good health. The sample taken for sequencing was T cells isolated from PBMCs. The chain's CDR3 is CASSSVSGRSINEQFF. The CDR3 DNA reads as TGTGCCAGCAGCTCTGTTAGCGGGAGAAGCATCAATGAGCAGTTCTTC.